A single sample is the source of the 18 T cell receptor beta chains below, sequenced in a study of PD-1 blockade in classical Hodgkin lymphoma. Every one of the patients relapsed after autologous stem cell transplantation (brentuximab vedotin exposure was variable). The table came from immunoSEQ multiplex PCR; TCRdb's copy has only in-frame clones and leaves some out. In the table there are about 40,000 clones, roughly four fifths of which are singletons. The material sequenced was peripheral blood mononuclear cells (PBMCs), taken at baseline. The receptors derive from a human donor with classical Hodgkin lymphoma.

This chain connects TRBV19 to TRBJ2-1; D gene ambiguous. The germline V gene has CDR1 LNHDA and CDR2 SQIVND (reference sequence). The CDR3 length is 15 residues. With 1 base removed from V and 7 bases from J, the gap between germline ends came to 14 bases. The CDR3 coding sequence is TGTGCCAGTAGTATAGGTGTGGGATTCGGGAATGAGCAGTTCTTC. Translating gives CASSIGVGFGNEQFF.

This clone has only a few counts. V and J are TRBV25-1 and TRBJ2-7; D possibly corresponds to TRBD2 (6 bases). Trimming took 4 bases from V and 3 from J, leaving 7 bases between them. Germline V CDR1 and CDR2: MGHDK, SYGVNS. The CDR3 loop spans 12 amino acids. In DNA, the CDR3 is TGTGCCAGCAGTGGGACTATCTACGAGCAGTACTTC. As protein: CASSGTIYEQYF.

The chain employs TRBV9 and TRBJ2-3; D call uncertain. Germline V CDR1 and CDR2: SGDLS, YYNGEE. The CDR3 runs to 13 residues. Trimming stripped 0 bases from V and 3 bases from J, with 5 bases between. In DNA, the CDR3 is TGTGCCAGCAGCGTAGGGCAGACAGATACGCAGTATTTT. It codes for CASSVGQTDTQYF.

V is TRBV2 and J is TRBJ2-3, with 10 nucleotides matching TRBD1. CDR3 length equals 16 residues. V gave up 6 bases and J gave up 6 bases; unmatched junction bases: 12. Germline V gives CDR1 SNHLY, CDR2 FYNNEI. The CDR3 sequence is CASRGPGQGLHDTQYF. CDR3 in DNA: TGTGCCAGCAGGGGACCGGGACAGGGGCTGCATGATACGCAGTATTTT.

This clone was observed a handful of times. This chain joins TRBV7-9 and TRBJ2-5; TRBD1 matches at 9 bases. The V and J ends lost 1 base and 4 bases, in that order; junction bases with no gene match: 10. CDR1 is SEHNR and CDR2 is FQNEAQ in the germline V gene (reference sequence). The CDR3 extends over 17 amino acids. The chain's CDR3 is CASSLGAGTGFGETQYF. The DNA for the CDR3 is TGTGCCAGCAGCTTAGGGGCCGGGACAGGGTTCGGAGAGACCCAGTACTTC.

This clone has only one observation. V and J are TRBV27 and TRBJ2-1, with D uncertain. This CDR3 spans 15 amino acids. Trimming cost V 3 bases and J 4 bases, with 13 bases left between them. Germline V gene sequence: CDR1 MNHEY, CDR2 SMNVEV (reference sequence). CDR3 sequence: CASSLRMMFYNEQFF. CDR3 DNA sequence: TGTGCCAGCAGTTTGCGCATGATGTTTTACAATGAGCAGTTCTTC.

The V gene is TRBV7-8, the J gene TRBJ1-2, with D tentatively TRBD1 (5 bases). This CDR3 is 14 amino acids long. Germline V gene sequence: CDR1 SGHVS, CDR2 FQNEAQ. V was shortened by 2 bases and J by 1 base, with 8 bases between the two germline ends. CDR3 sequence: CASSLQGSNYGYTF. In DNA form, the CDR3 reads TGTGCCAGCAGCTTACAGGGAAGTAACTATGGCTACACCTTC.

The rearrangement joins TRBV15 to TRBJ2-7; TRBD1 aligns across 8 bases. V shed 0 bases and J 0 bases; nucleotides not matched to a gene: 1. This CDR3 is built from 15 residues. The germline V gene encodes CDR1 LNHNV and CDR2 YYDKDF (reference sequence). The CDR3 spells CATSREQGVSYEQYF. In DNA, the CDR3 is TGTGCCACCAGCAGAGAACAGGGGGTCTCCTACGAGCAGTACTTC.

The CDR3 protein is CASSRGIVWSGETQYF. The CDR3 bases are TGTGCCAGCAGTCGGGGGATTGTTTGGTCCGGGGAGACCCAGTACTTC. This chain joins TRBV2 and TRBJ2-5, with TRBD2 as a possible D gene (6 bases). The CDR3 sequence is 16 residues long. Between the trimmed V and J ends, which lost 5 bases and 5 bases, there was a span of 21 bases. CDR1 and CDR2 (germline): SNHLY, FYNNEI. Supplemented by reference TRBV2 and TRBJ2-5, the full variable domain reads EPEVTQTPSHQVTQMGQEVILRCVPISNHLYFYWYRQILGQKVEFLVSFYNNEISEKSEIFDDQFSVERPDGSNFTLKIRSTKLEDSAMYFCASSRGIVWSGETQYFGPGTRLLVL.

This clone was seen only once. Here the CDR3 DNA reads TGTGCCAGCAGCGGTGGACAGGGAGGTCAGCCCCAGCATTTT. This gives the protein CASSGGQGGQPQHF. The chain carries TRBV9 and TRBJ1-5, with 8 bases identical to TRBD1. The CDR3 is made up of 14 amino acids. Trimming at V came to 3 bases and at J to 6 bases, leaving 5 bases not matched to a gene. Per germline, CDR1 SGDLS and CDR2 YYNGEE.

The CDR3 reads CASSYGTGGADGYTF. The DNA for the CDR3 is TGTGCCAGCAGCTACGGGACAGGGGGCGCGGATGGCTACACCTTC. The rearrangement uses TRBV7-9 and TRBJ1-2; TRBD1 matches 12 bases. V trimming: 4 bases; J trimming: 6 bases; junction bases outside the gene matches: 6. This CDR3 comprises 15 residues. Germline values: CDR1 SEHNR, CDR2 FQNEAQ (reference sequence).

The chain links TRBV30 to TRBJ2-3, with D unresolved. Deletions cut 1 base from V and 6 bases from J, with 8 bases between. There are 12 residues in the CDR3. The germline gives CDR1 GTSNPN, CDR2 SVGIG (reference sequence). This CDR3 reads CAWSDSPDTQYF. The CDR3 DNA follows: TGTGCCTGGAGTGACAGTCCGGATACGCAGTATTTT.

The chain employs TRBV6-4 and TRBJ2-2; TRBD2 aligns across 13 bases. Trimming removed 3 bases from V and 3 bases from J; junction bases left unmatched: 1. CDR3 length: 16 residues. CDR1 is MRHNA and CDR2 is SNTAGT in the germline V gene. The CDR3 is CASSDTSGRDTGELFF. The CDR3 nucleotides read TGTGCCAGCAGTGATACTAGCGGGAGGGACACCGGGGAGCTGTTTTTT.

A remark on this clone: The junction departs from the called germline gene at one end, perhaps through a read error. The rearrangement links TRBV4-1 to TRBJ1-5; 9 bases fit TRBD1. The germline gives CDR1 MGHRA, CDR2 YSYEKL. The CDR3 has 14 amino acids. The CDR3 DNA reads as TGCGCCAGCAGCCCCGGGACAGGGAATCCGCCCCAGCATTTT. Protein: CASSPGTGNPPQHF.

This sequence joins TRBV6-5 and TRBJ2-2; D perhaps matches TRBD1 (6 bases). The germline gives CDR1 MNHEY, CDR2 SVGAGI. V lost 0 bases to trimming and J lost 6 bases, with 14 bases between them. This CDR3 is built from 16 residues. As DNA, the CDR3 is TGTGCCAGCAGTTACTCGAATAGGGGGATGTCCGGGGAGCTGTTTTTT. The encoded protein is CASSYSNRGMSGELFF.

This sequence joins TRBV6-5 and TRBJ2-3; D not certain. Per the germline V gene, CDR1 is MNHEY and CDR2 is SVGAGI. V dropped 2 bases and J dropped 4 bases, with 7 bases sitting between them. The CDR3 consists of 13 residues. Here the CDR3 reads CASSYVWADTQYF. For the CDR3, the DNA is TGTGCCAGCAGTTACGTCTGGGCAGATACGCAGTATTTT.

The chain recombines TRBV28 with TRBJ2-1; D uncertain. This CDR3 contains 15 residues. Germline V lookup: CDR1 MDHEN, CDR2 SYDVKM. V was shortened by 3 bases and J by 3 bases, with 12 bases between the two germline ends. The CDR3 protein is CASSFRASLYNEQFF. Written as DNA, the CDR3 is TGTGCCAGCAGTTTTAGGGCGTCTCTCTACAATGAGCAGTTCTTC.

This chain links TRBV7-9 with TRBJ2-1; 10 bases agree with TRBD2. Germline V CDR1 and CDR2: SEHNR, FQNEAQ (reference sequence). This CDR3 is 19 amino acids long. J lost 4 bases, V lost 0 bases, and 12 bases had no gene match. The chain's CDR3 is CASSLAGGSGRSRYNEQFF. CDR3 DNA: TGTGCCAGCAGCTTAGCCGGAGGTAGCGGGAGGTCTCGATACAATGAGCAGTTCTTC. Based on the CDR3 plus reference TRBV7-9 and TRBJ2-1, the full variable domain is DTGVSQNPRHKITKRGQNVTFRCDPISEHNRLYWYRQTLGQGPEFLTYFQNEAQLEKSRLLSDRFSAERPKGSFSTLEIQRTEQGDSAMYLCASSLAGGSGRSRYNEQFFGPGTRLTVL.